This TCR beta chain was obtained from a study of cytomegalovirus exposure and HLA in healthy donors. Looking at the study overall: When 300 to 400 donors were genotyped, about 80% of them were found to fall in the Caucasian-associated ancestry cluster. General study results and limits: The authors later found HLA-associated TCR beta chains more clonally expanded than equally common others. There were a few CMV-associated chains whose specificity for CMV antigens was confirmed in vitro. A previous analysis found most TCR beta V segments productive roughly 87% or roughly 30% of the time.

Trimming shortened V by 5 bases and J by 5 bases, and 17 bases separated the two germline ends. This CDR3 is built from 15 residues. Germline assignment: CDR1 SGHVS and CDR2 FNYEAQ. In regard to this clone: What it binds is unknown.

The PCR was carried out with 60 Vbeta primers and 13 Jbeta primers. Generated by immunoSEQ multiplex PCR, the TCRdb table keeps only in-frame clones and is missing some. The repertoire includes nearly 70,000 clones, 65% to 75% of them detected once, and over 8.5% sits in the top ten. The TCR originated in a woman in her sixties in good health and CMV-seropositive. The sample was PBMCs. This chain joins TRBV7-6 and TRBJ2-3; weak D call: TRBD2 (6 bases). The CDR3 sequence: CASSTQTSALDTQYF. The CDR3 coding sequence is TGTGCCAGCAGCACCCAGACTAGTGCCTTAGATACGCAGTATTTT.